Listed below are T cell receptor beta chains from one sample, sequenced in a study of Ad26.COV2.S vaccination and SARS-CoV-2 variants. Sequencing used immunoSEQ multiplex PCR; TCRdb keeps in-frame clones, though not all of them. The repertoire consists of roughly 680,000 clones, with roughly 90% occurring once and the leading ten covering approximately 1.5%. The sequencing used peripheral blood, collected in a trial of Ad26.COV2.S vaccine versus placebo. The receptor source for this set is a person aged 18-60 years who received the Ad26.COV2.S COVID-19 vaccine or a placebo. Both conserved end residues are part of each CDR3. The D gene is left open where the match is weak. A row's size may be missing; if present it is once, few, many or a size class.

-	-	TRBV19	TRBJ1-2	TGTGCCAGTACCCAGGCCCGAGGGTGGGCTAACTATGGCTACACCTTC	CASTQARGWANYGYTF
TRBD2	-	TRBV5-4	TRBJ2-7	TGTGCCAGCAGCAGGACTAGCGGGAGCAGCTCCTACGAGCAGTACTTC	CASSRTSGSSSYEQYF
-	-	TRBV7-2	TRBJ1-5	TGTGCCAGCAGCGCCGCCCAGGGCCCTCAGCCCCAGCATTTT	CASSAAQGPQPQHF
TRBD1	-	TRBV29-1	TRBJ1-1	TGCAGCGCTGGACAGGGTGTCTCAATGAACACTGAAGCTTTCTTT	CSAGQGVSMNTEAFF
-	once	TRBV10-3	TRBJ1-4	TGTGCCATCAGCCCAGGACGGGAAAAACTGTTTTTT	CAISPGREKLFF
-	-	TRBV7-6	TRBJ1-1	TGTGCCAGCAGCTTAGATGCGGGGGCGAACACTGAAGCTTTCTTT	CASSLDAGANTEAFF
TRBD2	-	TRBV7-9	TRBJ2-7	TGTGCCAGCAGCTTAGAGCGGGAGAGTTGGTACGAGCAGTACTTC	CASSLERESWYEQYF
-	few	TRBV12-3/TRBV12-4	TRBJ2-5	TGTGCCAGCAGCCTGGACCAAGAGACCCAGTACTTC	CASSLDQETQYF
-	-	TRBV7-2	TRBJ1-1	TGTGCCAGCAGCTTACGGCAGCAGAACACTGAAGCTTTCTTT	CASSLRQQNTEAFF
-	-	TRBV18	TRBJ2-2	TGTGCCAGCTCACCGGACCCTGACGGTGTAAGGCTGTTTTTT	CASSPDPDGVRLFF
TRBD2	-	TRBV11-2	TRBJ2-1	TGTGCCAGCAGCTTTATTAGCGGCGGGAGATATAATGAGCAGTTCTTC	CASSFISGGRYNEQFF
-	-	TRBV5-6	TRBJ2-3	TGTGCCAGCAGCCCCTACCCCCCCACAGATACGCAGTATTTT	CASSPYPPTDTQYF
-	-	TRBV21-1	TRBJ1-5	TGTGCCAGCAGCATCGGGTCGGGGAGACAGCCCCAGCATTTT	CASSIGSGRQPQHF
TRBD2	-	TRBV27	TRBJ2-5	TGTGCCAGCAGTCTCCTAGCGGGGGGCCAAGAGACCCAGTACTTC	CASSLLAGGQETQYF
TRBD1	-	TRBV7-8	TRBJ1-1	TGTGCCAGCAGCAGGGGACAGGGAGGCACTGAAGCTTTCTTT	CASSRGQGGTEAFF
-	-	TRBV6-5	TRBJ1-1	TGTGCCAGCAAGGGGAGCAGCCGCGAAGCTTTCTTT	CASKGSSREAFF
TRBD1	-	TRBV7-3	TRBJ1-5	TGTGCCAGCAGCTTGACAGGGGGAGATCAGCCCCAGCATTTT	CASSLTGGDQPQHF
-	-	TRBV3-1/TRBV3-2	TRBJ1-1	TGTGCCAGCACCCCCGGAGGTGGCACTGAAGCTTTCTTT	CASTPGGGTEAFF
-	-	TRBV6-5	TRBJ2-1	TGTGCCAGCAGTTACGGGGCTAGCTCCTACAATGAGCAGTTCTTC	CASSYGASSYNEQFF
-	-	TRBV14	TRBJ2-3	TGTGCCAGCAGAATCGGGGGCAGCACAGATACGCAGTATTTT	CASRIGGSTDTQYF
-	-	TRBV30	TRBJ1-1	TGTGCCTGGAGTTCCAGGGTTGCGAACACTGAAGCTTTCTTT	CAWSSRVANTEAFF
-	-	TRBV6-2/TRBV6-3	TRBJ2-5	TGTGCCAGCAGTGATTGGCGGCAAGAGACCCAGTACTTC	CASSDWRQETQYF